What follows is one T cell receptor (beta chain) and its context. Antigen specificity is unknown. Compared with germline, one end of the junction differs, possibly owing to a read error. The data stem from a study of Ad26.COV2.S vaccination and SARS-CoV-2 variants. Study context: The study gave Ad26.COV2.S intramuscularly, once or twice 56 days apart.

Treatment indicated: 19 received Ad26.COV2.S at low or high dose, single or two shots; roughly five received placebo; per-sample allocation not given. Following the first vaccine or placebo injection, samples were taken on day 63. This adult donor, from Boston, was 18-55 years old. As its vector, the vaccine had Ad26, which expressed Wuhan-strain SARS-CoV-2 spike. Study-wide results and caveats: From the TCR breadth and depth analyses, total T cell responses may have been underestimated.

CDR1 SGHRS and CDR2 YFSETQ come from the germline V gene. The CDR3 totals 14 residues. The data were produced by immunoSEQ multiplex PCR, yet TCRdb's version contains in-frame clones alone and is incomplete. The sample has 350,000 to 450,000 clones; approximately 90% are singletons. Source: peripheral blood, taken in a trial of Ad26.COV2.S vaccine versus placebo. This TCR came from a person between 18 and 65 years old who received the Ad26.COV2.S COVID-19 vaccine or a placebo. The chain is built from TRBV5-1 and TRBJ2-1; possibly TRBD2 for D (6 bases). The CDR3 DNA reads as TGCGCCAGCAGGTTAGCGGAAATAAACAATGAACAGTTCTTC. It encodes CASRLAEINNEQFF.